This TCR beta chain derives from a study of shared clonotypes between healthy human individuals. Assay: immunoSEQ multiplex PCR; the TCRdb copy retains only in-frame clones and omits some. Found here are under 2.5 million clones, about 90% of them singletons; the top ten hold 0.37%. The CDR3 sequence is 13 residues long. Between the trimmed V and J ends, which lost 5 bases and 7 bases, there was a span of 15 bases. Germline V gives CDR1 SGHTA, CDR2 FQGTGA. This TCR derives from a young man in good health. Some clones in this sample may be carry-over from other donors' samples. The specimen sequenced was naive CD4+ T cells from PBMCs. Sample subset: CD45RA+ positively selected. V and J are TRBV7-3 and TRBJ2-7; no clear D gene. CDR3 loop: CASSAYMGAEQYF. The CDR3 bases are TGTGCCAGCAGCGCATACATGGGTGCGGAGCAGTACTTC. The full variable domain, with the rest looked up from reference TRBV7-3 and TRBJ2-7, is GAGVSQTPSNKVTEKGKYVELRCDPISGHTALYWYRQSLGQGPEFLIYFQGTGAADDSGLPNDRFFAVRPEGSVSTLKIQRTERGDSAVYLCASSAYMGAEQYFGPGTRLTVT.